This T cell receptor beta chain was retrieved from a study of T cell responses to AZD1222 COVID-19 vaccine. Study-wide results and limits: Mostly white British, mostly female donors; authors suggested clonal diversity may be underestimated. Baseline seropositivity occurred in only six or seven AZD1222 recipients.

Per germline, CDR1 MNHNY and CDR2 SVGAGI (reference sequence). V lost 5 bases, J lost 6 bases, and 6 bases stayed unmatched. The CDR3 length is 14 residues. In its sample, this clone was seen a few times. What it binds is not known. Sequenced by immunoSEQ multiplex PCR; TCRdb stores in-frame clones only, minus some. The profile covers about 75,000 clones, with more than 70% appearing a single time and over 8% taken by the ten largest. The source is an adult who received the MenACWY meningococcal vaccine as a control. J is TRBJ1-5 and V is TRBV6-6; TRBD1 agrees at 8 bases. Source: peripheral blood, taken 28 days after the second dose of the MenACWY control vaccine. The CDR3 loop is CASSPPGGGQPQHF. DNA of the CDR3: TGTGCCAGCAGTCCCCCAGGGGGCGGTCAGCCCCAGCATTTT.